This T cell receptor (beta chain) came from a study of long-term antiretroviral therapy in people with HIV. Overall study context: It was about a decade after the earliest samples that the 2015 immediate-ART recommendation appeared. Whole-study results and caveats: Possibly under older ART regimens, blood was drawn between the mid-2000s and the late 2010s. Pre-ART expanded TRB clones stayed dominant throughout, though often decreasing after ART.

As concerns this clone: Its matching antigen is unknown.

Germline trimming cut 9 bases from V and 2 bases from J; bases unmatched to any gene: 6. The CDR3 runs 13 residues. Survey level was the resolution at which the v3.0 immunoSEQ assay ran. Assay: immunoSEQ multiplex PCR; the TCRdb copy retains only in-frame clones and omits some. The sample lists around 19,000 clones, about four fifths seen once, with roughly 8% in the top ten. Specimens retained roughly 0.95-11 million cryopreserved PBMC preceding DNA extraction. This TCR derives from a man aged 25 to 45 with HIV. The chain uses TRBV23-1 and TRBJ1-2; TRBD1 agrees at 7 bases. TRBV23-1 counts as an open reading frame of uncertain function. The sequencing used unsorted PBMCs, collected at the start of antiretroviral therapy. CDR3 amino acids: CARINRGNYGYTF. The CDR3 DNA reads as TGCGCCAGGATTAACAGGGGCAACTATGGCTACACCTTC.